Shown below are 14 T cell receptor beta chains from a single sample sequenced in a study of blood T cell repertoires in COVID-19. Sequencing used immunoSEQ multiplex PCR; TCRdb keeps in-frame clones, though not all of them. The repertoire holds under 300,000 clones, 86% seen once, with more than 9% in the top ten. The sample consisted of peripheral blood. Receptors originate from a man of 80 years or more with acute or convalescent COVID-19.

This clone has just one count. V and J are TRBV23-1 and TRBJ2-7, with TRBD2 matching over 8 bases. TRBV23-1 is sorted into the ORF group, with uncertain function. The CDR3 contains 15 residues. Trimming took 8 bases from V and 2 from J; bases not matched to a gene: 11. The CDR3 protein is CASHITSGAPYEQYF. The CDR3 DNA reads TGCGCCAGCCACATCACTAGCGGAGCTCCCTACGAGCAGTACTTC.

This clone was found a few times. The same CDR3 also results from other DNA sequences found in this sample. This chain uses TRBV3-1 (or the pseudogene TRBV3-2) with TRBJ1-2; D remains ambiguous. Germline-derived CDR1 and CDR2 are LGHDT and YNNKEL (reference sequence). V lost 1 base to trimming and J lost 2 bases, with 8 bases between them. The length of the CDR3 is 14 residues. The CDR3 nucleotides read TGTGCCAGCAGCCAAGGGGCAGGAAACTATGGCTACACCTTC. Translation: CASSQGAGNYGYTF.

The chain is built from TRBV5-8 and TRBJ2-2, with a weak D call TRBD1 (6 bases). Germline V gives CDR1 SGHTS, CDR2 YDEGEE. This CDR3 contains 15 residues. Trimming left V 0 bases short and J 1 base short, with 7 bases between. CDR3 sequence: CASSLVQGNTGELFF. CDR3 DNA: TGTGCCAGCAGCTTGGTACAGGGGAACACCGGGGAGCTGTTTTTT. The variable domain in full, completed from reference TRBV5-8 and TRBJ2-2, reads EAGVTQSPTHLIKTRGQQATLRCSPISGHTSVYWYQQALGLGLQFLLWYDEGEERNRGNFPPRFSGRQFPNYSSELNVNALELEDSALYLCASSLVQGNTGELFFGEGSRLTVL.

The chain uses TRBV5-1 and TRBJ1-3, with 7 bases fitting TRBD1. Germline V gives CDR1 SGHRS, CDR2 YFSETQ. J gave up 8 bases and V 2 bases, and 10 bases lay outside the gene matches. CDR3 length: 15 amino acids. CDR3 nucleotide sequence: TGCGCCAGCAGCTTCTCGACAGGGCCGGTGGACACCATATATTTT. Translation gives CASSFSTGPVDTIYF.

This chain uses TRBV28 with TRBJ2-7, with 10 bases fitting TRBD1. The CDR3 extends over 15 amino acids. Germline V gene sequence: CDR1 MDHEN, CDR2 SYDVKM. With V trimmed by 6 bases and J by 4 bases, 9 bases remained unmatched. DNA for the CDR3: TGTGCCAGCAGGCGACAGGGGGCACCAACGTACGAGCAGTACTTC. Translating gives CASRRQGAPTYEQYF.

The chain links TRBV11-2 to TRBJ1-4; D ambiguous. CDR1 and CDR2 from the germline V gene are SGHAT and FQNNGV. This CDR3 comprises 12 residues. Trimming cost V 1 base and J 7 bases, with 4 bases left between them. The CDR3 loop reads CASSLVSEKLFF. In nucleotides, the CDR3 is TGTGCCAGCAGCTTAGTGAGTGAAAAACTGTTTTTT.

This rearrangement joins TRBV3-1 (or the pseudogene TRBV3-2) to TRBJ2-7; 8 bases fit TRBD2. Unmatched junction bases numbered 7, after V lost 1 base and J lost 2 bases. This CDR3 is 16 amino acids long. The V gene's germline CDR1 is LGHDT and CDR2 YNNKEL (reference sequence). CDR3 sequence: CASSQAGGVPTYEQYF. The CDR3 bases are TGTGCCAGCAGCCAAGCCGGGGGGGTTCCCACCTACGAGCAGTACTTC.

V is TRBV5-1 and J is TRBJ2-5, with 7 bases identical to TRBD2. Unmatched junction bases numbered 7, after V lost 3 bases and J lost 5 bases. The CDR3 runs to 14 residues. Germline V gene sequence: CDR1 SGHRS, CDR2 YFSETQ. CDR3 sequence: CASSSGLETETQYF. The CDR3 DNA reads TGCGCCAGCAGCTCCGGACTAGAGACGGAGACCCAGTACTTC.

This clone was detected once. The CDR3 reads CASSLVTGTAAYEQYF. The CDR3 nucleotides are TGTGCCAGCAGCTTAGTAACCGGGACAGCTGCCTACGAGCAGTACTTC. V is TRBV7-8 and J is TRBJ2-7; 7 bases map to TRBD1. The germline V gene encodes CDR1 SGHVS and CDR2 FQNEAQ. Trimming removed 1 base from V and 2 bases from J; junction bases left unmatched: 8. The CDR3 has 16 amino acids.

In its sample, this clone was seen a few times. The chain links TRBV6-4 to TRBJ2-1; TRBD2 matches 8 bases. Germline loops: CDR1 MRHNA, CDR2 SNTAGT. The junction had 7 bases not matched to a gene; V was cut back by 2 bases and J by 7 bases. The CDR3 covers 15 residues. The CDR3 DNA reads as TGTGCCAGCAGTGACGAGGCGGGGGGTGATAATGAGCAGTTCTTC. Its protein is CASSDEAGGDNEQFF.

V gene TRBV28 combines with J gene TRBJ2-1, with a tentative D call TRBD2 (6 bases). This CDR3 spans 15 amino acids. V lost 6 bases and J lost 6, with 18 bases in between. Germline V gives CDR1 MDHEN, CDR2 SYDVKM. The CDR3 here is CASRKRLVVGNEQFF. CDR3 DNA sequence: TGTGCCAGCAGAAAGAGACTAGTGGTCGGCAATGAGCAGTTCTTC. The variable domain in full, with the rest retrieved from reference TRBV28 and TRBJ2-1, is DVKVTQSSRYLVKRTGEKVFLECVQDMDHENMFWYRQDPGLGLRLIYFSYDVKMKEKGDIPEGYSVSREKKERFSLILESASTNQTSMYLCASRKRLVVGNEQFFGPGTRLTVL.

The CDR3 spells CASSQVMESEQYF. In nucleotides, the CDR3 is TGTGCCAGCAGCCAAGTTATGGAGTCCGAGCAGTACTTC. This chain links TRBV14 with TRBJ2-7, with no clear D. The length of the CDR3 is 13 residues. V lost 1 base and J lost 6, with 10 bases in between. Germline lookup yields CDR1 SGHDN and CDR2 FVKESK.

This chain connects TRBV5-4 to TRBJ2-2, with TRBD2 identical over 13 bases. The trim removed 4 bases at V and 6 bases at J, leaving 3 bases unmatched. Germline loops: CDR1 SGHNT, CDR2 YYREEE (reference sequence). The CDR3 has 15 amino acids. CDR3 sequence: CASSRTSGSSGELFF. Here the CDR3 DNA reads TGTGCCAGCAGCCGGACTAGCGGGAGCTCCGGGGAGCTGTTTTTT. The variable domain in full, with the rest retrieved from reference TRBV5-4 and TRBJ2-2, is ETGVTQSPTHLIKTRGQQVTLRCSSQSGHNTVSWYQQALGQGPQFIFQYYREEENGRGNFPPRFSGLQFPNYSSELNVNALELDDSALYLCASSRTSGSSGELFFGEGSRLTVL.

The chain joins TRBV10-3 to TRBJ1-4, with D perhaps matching TRBD1 (6 bases). This CDR3 comprises 15 residues. V lost 0 bases, J lost 7 bases, and 12 bases lay in between. The germline gives CDR1 ENHRY, CDR2 SYGVKD. CDR3 loop: CAISESQGRGEKLFF. The CDR3 DNA follows: TGTGCCATCAGTGAGTCCCAGGGGCGCGGTGAAAAACTGTTTTTT.